This T cell receptor beta chain was documented in a study of blood T cell repertoires in COVID-19. Looking at the study overall: Acute and convalescent COVID-19 samples came from the United States, Italy and Spain. The cDNA or gDNA used as material had been derived from T cells, B-cell-depleted T cells, or PBMCs.

As originally analysed: Estimated nucleated cell counts came from reference gene primer amplification. Repertoires were generated with immunoSEQ multiplex PCR, while TCRdb's copy carries only in-frame clones and drops some. Clonal size and the V and J genes are those of that table, whereas D and trimming came from the DNA. The table has around 140,000 clones, under 90% seen once. Material: peripheral blood. This clonotype was sampled from a woman in her sixties or seventies with active or convalescent COVID-19.

For the CDR3, the DNA is TGTGCCCTCACGGAGACAGGGCCCCTAAATCAGCCCCAGCATTTT. Its translation is CALTETGPLNQPQHF. The chain is built from TRBV19 and TRBJ1-5; TRBD1 matches at 7 bases. The CDR3 runs to 15 residues. Germline CDR1 and CDR2: LNHDA and SQIVND (reference sequence). V lost 11 bases to trimming and J lost 4 bases; unmatched junction nucleotides: 14.